Following are 32 T cell receptor beta chains from one sample sequenced in a study of cytomegalovirus exposure and HLA in healthy donors. Vbeta (60) and Jbeta (13) primers were used in the PCR. Sequenced by immunoSEQ multiplex PCR; TCRdb stores in-frame clones only, minus some. The sample carries about 160,000 clones, approximately 77% recorded once. Specimen: PBMCs. Receptors were obtained from a man aged 25-40 years in good health and CMV-seropositive.

The chain is built from TRBV7-3 and TRBJ2-7; 8 bases fit TRBD1. This CDR3 is 14 amino acids long. The V segment lost 6 bases and the J segment 2 bases; nucleotides outside the gene matches: 6. CDR1 SGHTA and CDR2 FQGTGA come from the germline V gene. The CDR3 region has the DNA TGTGCCAGCAGTTCACAGGGGGGACCCTACGAGCAGTACTTC. It is translated as CASSSQGGPYEQYF.

V is TRBV28 and J is TRBJ1-5; a possible D gene is TRBD1 (5 bases). V was trimmed by 6 bases and J by 4 bases, leaving 13 bases between them. CDR1 is MDHEN, CDR2 SYDVKM, per germline. The CDR3 has 14 residues. CDR3 amino acids: CASRALGGNQPQHF. In DNA form, the CDR3 reads TGTGCCAGCAGGGCACTCGGGGGTAATCAGCCCCAGCATTTT.

The chain employs TRBV18 and TRBJ2-5; D gene ambiguous. In germline, CDR1 is KGHSH, CDR2 LQKENI. The V end lost 5 bases, the J end lost 1 base, and 8 bases lay between the germline ends. The CDR3 covers 13 residues. For the CDR3, the DNA is TGTGCCAGCTCAACCACAGTCCAAGAGACCCAGTACTTC. Residues: CASSTTVQETQYF.

This chain links TRBV4-3 with TRBJ1-2; 10 bases agree with TRBD1. The CDR3 runs to 18 residues. V lost 3 bases and J lost 4; bases outside the gene matches: 14. Germline V gives CDR1 LGHNA, CDR2 YSLEER. The CDR3 nucleotides read TGCGCCAGCAGCCAGGCACCGGGACAGGGGTGGTCCAGCTATGGCTACACCTTC. Protein: CASSQAPGQGWSSYGYTF.

This clone was picked up a small number of times. The chain recombines TRBV6-5 with TRBJ1-4; D is unclear. V lost 6 bases, J lost 2 bases, and 10 bases lay in between. Germline CDR1 and CDR2: MNHEY and SVGAGI. The CDR3 spans 14 residues. As DNA, the CDR3 is TGTGCCAGCAGCCTGGGCAGTACTAATGAAAAACTGTTTTTT. Protein: CASSLGSTNEKLFF.

As DNA, the CDR3 is TGTGCCAGCAGTGAATACGGCGGGGGGCTCACAGATACGCAGTATTTT. Amino acids: CASSEYGGGLTDTQYF. The chain links TRBV2 to TRBJ2-3; the match to TRBD2 covers 8 bases. The CDR3 extends over 16 amino acids. Unmatched junction bases numbered 6, after V lost 2 bases and J lost 2 bases. Per germline, CDR1 SNHLY and CDR2 FYNNEI.

The gene calls are TRBV12-5 and TRBJ1-4; D not resolved. In germline, CDR1 is LGHNT, CDR2 FRNRAP. The V gene lost 2 bases and the J gene lost 0 bases, with 13 bases spanning the gap. This CDR3 has 17 amino acids. The CDR3 DNA is TGTGCTAGTGGTTTGTGGATTGGAGGTCCAACTAATGAAAAACTGTTTTTT. Its protein is CASGLWIGGPTNEKLFF.

The sample holds a few counts of this clone. V usage is TRBV18 and J usage is TRBJ1-4, with D perhaps matching TRBD1 (6 bases). Trimming shortened V by 1 base and J by 8 bases, and 8 bases separated the two germline ends. CDR3 size: 13 residues. Germline CDR1 and CDR2: KGHSH and LQKENI. CDR3 residues: CASSPRQDEKLFF. The CDR3 DNA reads TGTGCCAGCTCACCACGACAGGACGAAAAACTGTTTTTT.

This clone has just a few counts. J is TRBJ2-1 and V is TRBV4-3, with D maybe TRBD2 (6 bases). The CDR3 extends over 14 amino acids. The germline V gene encodes CDR1 LGHNA and CDR2 YSLEER. Trimming pared 0 bases from V and 6 bases from J, leaving 9 bases between. CDR3: CASSQEDYSNEQFF. DNA of the CDR3: TGCGCCAGCAGCCAAGAGGACTATAGCAATGAGCAGTTCTTC.

Here the CDR3 DNA reads TGTGCCAGCAGCTTCGGCAGGGAAGAGACCCAGTACTTC. This codes for CASSFGREETQYF. The J gene is TRBJ2-5, the V gene TRBV7-3; tentatively, D is TRBD1 (5 bases). This CDR3 has 13 residues. The V and J ends lost 3 bases and 3 bases respectively, with 8 bases between them. CDR1 and CDR2 (germline): SGHTA, FQGTGA.

The chain couples TRBV7-3 to TRBJ2-1, with 12 bases matching TRBD2. The germline V gene has CDR1 SGHTA and CDR2 FQGTGA. The CDR3 is 15 residues long. Unmatched junction bases numbered 6, after V lost 5 bases and J lost 7 bases. Here the CDR3 DNA reads TGTGCCAGCAGCCCCCGGACTAGCGGGATGAATGAGCAGTTCTTC. Translation: CASSPRTSGMNEQFF.

This clone was seen only a few times. The CDR3 sequence: CASGRGQTGELFF. DNA of the CDR3: TGCGCCAGCGGAAGGGGCCAAACCGGGGAGCTGTTTTTT. The V and J genes are TRBV5-1 and TRBJ2-2, with a possible D match to TRBD1 (5 bases). V was clipped by 7 bases and J by 5 bases, with 12 bases between them. Per the germline V gene, CDR1 is SGHRS and CDR2 is YFSETQ. The CDR3 sequence is 13 residues long. The full variable domain, completed using reference TRBV5-1 and TRBJ2-2, is KAGVTQTPRYLIKTRGQQVTLSCSPISGHRSVSWYQQTPGQGLQFLFEYFSETQRNKGNFPGRFSGRQFSNSRSEMNVSTLELGDSALYLCASGRGQTGELFFGEGSRLTVL.

The table lists this clone with a few counts. This rearrangement joins TRBV5-1 to TRBJ1-4; 8 nucleotides align to TRBD1. Per germline, CDR1 SGHRS and CDR2 YFSETQ. The CDR3 loop spans 16 amino acids. Trimming at V came to 3 bases and at J to 1 base, leaving 5 bases not matched to a gene. CDR3 coding DNA: TGCGCCAGCAGCTCCCGGACAGGGAAAACTAATGAAAAACTGTTTTTT. Translating it yields CASSSRTGKTNEKLFF.

A word on this clone: At one end, the junction sequence differs from germline, possibly due to a read error. Other nucleotide sequences in the sample specify the same CDR3. This chain joins TRBV6-5 and TRBJ2-2, with D maybe TRBD1 (7 bases). Germline lookup yields CDR1 MNHEY and CDR2 SVGAGI. The CDR3 contains 15 residues. CDR3 DNA sequence: TGTGCCAGCAGCTACTCGGCAGGGGGGAACGGGGAGCTGTTTTTT. Encoded protein: CASSYSAGGNGELFF.

The chain employs TRBV9 and TRBJ2-5; TRBD2 is a possible D gene (7 bases). Germline V gene lookup returns CDR1 SGDLS and CDR2 YYNGEE. V lost 2 bases to trimming and J lost 5 bases, with 13 bases between them. This CDR3 spans 14 amino acids. CDR3 DNA: TGTGCCAGCAGCGTTAATTGGGGGGGCGAGACCCAGTACTTC. It encodes CASSVNWGGETQYF.

V is TRBV5-6 and J is TRBJ2-7, with TRBD1 identical over 7 bases. The CDR3 is made up of 13 amino acids. Germline CDR1 and CDR2: SGHDT and YYEEEE. V dropped 3 bases and J dropped 8; count of bases not matched to a gene: 8. This chain's CDR3 is CASSSRDSRQQYF. The DNA of the CDR3 is TGTGCCAGCAGCTCCCGGGACAGCCGACAGCAGTACTTC.

This clone was counted between two and nine times. The rearrangement links TRBV6-5 to TRBJ2-2, with D uncertain. The V end was cut by 2 bases, the J end by 7 bases, with 8 bases between. This CDR3 is built from 13 residues. Germline V gives CDR1 MNHEY, CDR2 SVGAGI. The CDR3 loop is CASSYGDGGELFF. Written as DNA, the CDR3 is TGTGCCAGCAGTTACGGAGACGGCGGGGAGCTGTTTTTT.

V gene TRBV29-1 combines with J gene TRBJ2-1, with D possibly TRBD2 on 6 matching bases. V was cut by 8 bases and J by 7 bases, with 12 bases left in between. The CDR3 extends over 11 amino acids. CDR1 SQVTM and CDR2 ANQGSEA come from the germline V gene. CDR3: CSLLGGNEQFF. The DNA of the CDR3 is TGCAGCCTCCTTGGGGGGAATGAGCAGTTCTTC.

The genes are TRBV27 and TRBJ2-2; TRBD1 matches 8 bases. CDR1 MNHEY and CDR2 SMNVEV come from the germline V gene (reference sequence). V shed 0 bases and J 10 bases; nucleotides not matched to a gene: 1. The CDR3 is 13 residues long. The CDR3 coding sequence is TGTGCCAGCAGTTTATCGGACAGGGTGGAGCTGTTTTTT. Its translation: CASSLSDRVELFF.

This clone was seen a few times. The chain employs TRBV5-5 and TRBJ2-2; TRBD1 aligns across 11 bases. The J segment lost 5 bases and the V segment lost 4 bases, leaving 4 bases of the junction unmatched. From germline, CDR1 is SGHKS and CDR2 YYEKEE (reference sequence). This CDR3 contains 15 residues. CDR3 sequence: CASSPGQGGTGELFF. CDR3 nucleotide sequence: TGTGCCAGCAGCCCGGGACAGGGGGGAACCGGGGAGCTGTTTTTT.

The chain has TRBV25-1 and TRBJ1-3; D is unresolved. With 4 bases removed from V and 0 bases from J, the gap between germline ends came to 13 bases. CDR1 is MGHDK, CDR2 SYGVNS, per germline. The CDR3 sequence is 16 residues long. CDR3 DNA sequence: TGTGCCAGCAGTGCGGAATCGGACTCCTCTGGAAACACCATATATTTT. Its translation is CASSAESDSSGNTIYF.

CDR3 residues: CASSPRVSANTGELFF. The CDR3 DNA is TGCGCCAGCAGCCCTCGGGTGTCCGCGAACACCGGGGAGCTGTTTTTT. The chain has TRBV4-1 and TRBJ2-2; D not resolved. V dropped 4 bases and J dropped 0 bases, with 12 bases sitting between them. The CDR3 runs to 16 residues. The germline V gene encodes CDR1 MGHRA and CDR2 YSYEKL.

The gene calls are TRBV19 and TRBJ1-5; the D gene is possibly TRBD1 (6 bases). This CDR3 is built from 14 residues. Per germline, CDR1 LNHDA and CDR2 SQIVND (reference sequence). The V and J ends lost 5 bases and 5 bases respectively, with 13 bases between them. The CDR3 DNA follows: TGTGCCAGTAGTCAAACAGGGATGGATCAGCCCCAGCATTTT. Protein product: CASSQTGMDQPQHF.

Comment on this clone: This CDR3 is also generated by other DNA sequences in the sample. The CDR3: CASSVGQGRETQYF. DNA of the CDR3: TGTGCCAGCAGCGTAGGACAGGGGAGGGAGACCCAGTACTTC. The chain links TRBV9 to TRBJ2-5; TRBD1 aligns across 8 bases. The CDR3 covers 14 residues. V shed 0 bases and J 5 bases; nucleotides not matched to a gene: 3. Germline CDR1 and CDR2: SGDLS and YYNGEE.

In its sample, this clone was seen once. V usage is TRBV19 and J usage is TRBJ2-2; 11 bases map to TRBD1. CDR1 LNHDA and CDR2 SQIVND come from the germline V gene (reference sequence). Germline trimming cut 9 bases from V and 4 bases from J; bases unmatched to any gene: 7. The CDR3 is 15 amino acids. For the CDR3, the DNA is TGTGCCAGCAGGACAGGGGGCGAATTCACCGGGGAGCTGTTTTTT. It specifies CASRTGGEFTGELFF.

The chain joins TRBV25-1 to TRBJ2-2; 9 bases are shared with TRBD2. The CDR3 is made up of 14 amino acids. V lost 6 bases to trimming and J lost 7 bases; unmatched junction nucleotides: 6. Per germline, CDR1 MGHDK and CDR2 SYGVNS. The CDR3 protein is CASSLAGSGGELFF. CDR3 coding DNA: TGTGCCAGCAGCCTAGCGGGGTCGGGCGGGGAGCTGTTTTTT. The whole variable domain, remainder taken from reference TRBV25-1 and TRBJ2-2, is EADIYQTPRYLVIGTGKKITLECSQTMGHDKMYWYQQDPGMELHLIHYSYGVNSTEKGDLSSESTVSRIRTEHFPLTLESARPSHTSQYLCASSLAGSGGELFFGEGSRLTVL.

The genes are TRBV5-1 and TRBJ1-1; D call uncertain. The ends were cut back, 4 bases at V and 0 bases at J, with 4 bases in the middle. CDR1 is SGHRS, CDR2 YFSETQ, per germline. The CDR3 consists of 12 residues. This CDR3 reads CASSAVNTEAFF. The CDR3 region has the DNA TGCGCCAGCAGCGCGGTGAACACTGAAGCTTTCTTT.

The chain joins TRBV5-1 to TRBJ2-3; unclear D gene. V gave up 1 base and J gave up 0 bases, with 6 bases separating them. Germline V gene lookup returns CDR1 SGHRS and CDR2 YFSETQ. CDR3 length: 14 residues. CDR3 loop: CASSLLVSTDTQYF. As DNA, the CDR3 is TGCGCCAGCAGCTTGCTCGTGAGCACAGATACGCAGTATTTT.

The V call is TRBV10-3, the J call TRBJ2-3; D gene ambiguous. CDR1 and CDR2 (germline): ENHRY, SYGVKD. Trimming removed 6 bases from V and 1 base from J, with 8 bases in between. The CDR3 totals 13 residues. The CDR3 sequence: CAIRGGGTDTQYF. For the CDR3, the DNA is TGTGCCATCAGAGGCGGTGGCACAGATACGCAGTATTTT.

The chain couples TRBV11-2 to TRBJ1-3, with TRBD1 identical over 7 bases. Trimming removed 5 bases from V and 0 bases from J; junction bases left unmatched: 4. In germline, CDR1 is SGHAT, CDR2 FQNNGV. The CDR3 covers 15 residues. The CDR3: CASSVTGASGNTIYF. In DNA form, the CDR3 reads TGTGCCAGCAGCGTAACAGGGGCCTCTGGAAACACCATATATTTT.

This clone appeared a single time. The chain carries TRBV28 and TRBJ2-4; D possibly corresponds to TRBD1 (5 bases). The length of the CDR3 is 15 residues. From germline, CDR1 is MDHEN and CDR2 SYDVKM. With 5 bases removed from V and 0 bases from J, the gap between germline ends came to 11 bases. CDR3 in DNA: TGTGCCAGCAGTGGGGCAGACCTAGCCAAAAACATTCAGTACTTC. Translating it yields CASSGADLAKNIQYF.

V is TRBV10-3 and J is TRBJ2-7; 9 nucleotides align to TRBD1. Trimming removed 6 bases from V and 7 bases from J; junction bases left unmatched: 4. The CDR3 runs to 12 residues. Germline assignment: CDR1 ENHRY and CDR2 SYGVKD. This CDR3 is CAIRGTGREQYF. CDR3 in DNA: TGTGCCATCAGGGGGACAGGGAGAGAGCAGTACTTC.